One sample yielded the 32 T cell receptor beta chains listed below, sequenced in a study of blood T cell repertoires in COVID-19. Method: immunoSEQ multiplex PCR; TCRdb's copy keeps in-frame clones and lacks some. In the table there are some 150,000 clones, roughly 88% of which are singletons. The sequenced material came from peripheral blood. Source of these receptors: a woman in her forties or fifties with acute or convalescent COVID-19.

This chain joins TRBV4-2 and TRBJ1-5, with TRBD1 matching over 9 bases. The CDR3 spans 15 residues. The V and J ends lost 4 bases and 4 bases, in that order; junction bases with no gene match: 5. CDR1 and CDR2 from the germline V gene are LGHNA and YNFKEQ. CDR3 residues: CASSRGQGNNQPQHF. CDR3 nucleotides: TGTGCCAGCAGCCGAGGACAGGGGAATAATCAGCCCCAGCATTTT.

This chain connects TRBV6-5 to TRBJ1-5; possible D gene TRBD1, 5 bases. Germline assignment: CDR1 MNHEY and CDR2 SVGAGI. The CDR3 has 14 amino acids. V was cut by 5 bases and J by 2 bases, with 10 bases left in between. CDR3 protein: CASSRQRGNQPQHF. The CDR3 DNA is TGTGCCAGCAGTCGACAGAGAGGCAATCAGCCCCAGCATTTT.

J is TRBJ1-5 and V is TRBV19; tentatively, D is TRBD1 (5 bases). Germline V CDR1 and CDR2: LNHDA, SQIVND (reference sequence). Trimming shortened V by 3 bases and J by 0 bases, and 9 bases separated the two germline ends. The CDR3 is 15 residues long. CDR3 sequence (DNA): TGTGCCAGTAGTATGGCAGGGAATAGCAATCAGCCCCAGCATTTT. Protein: CASSMAGNSNQPQHF. Complete variable domain (other parts from reference TRBV19 and TRBJ1-5): DGGITQSPKYLFRKEGQNVTLSCEQNLNHDAMYWYRQDPGQGLRLIYYSQIVNDFQKGDIAEGYSVSREKKESFPLTVTSAQKNPTAFYLCASSMAGNSNQPQHFGDGTRLSIL.

The chain joins TRBV6-2 or TRBV6-3 to TRBJ2-7; TRBD2 might be the D (5 bases). This CDR3 spans 15 amino acids. Germline-derived CDR1 and CDR2 are MNHEY and SVGEGT. V lost 2 bases, J lost 4 bases, and 15 bases lay in between. This CDR3 reads CASSYLGSEYYEQYF. In DNA, the CDR3 is TGTGCCAGCAGTTACCTGGGTAGCGAATATTACGAGCAGTACTTC.

This clone was counted a single time. This sequence joins TRBV15 and TRBJ2-4; 8 positions agree with TRBD2. The CDR3 length is 17 residues. The V gene end was trimmed by 4 bases and the J gene end by 0 bases; junction bases not matched to a gene: 8. In germline, CDR1 is LNHNV, CDR2 YYDKDF (reference sequence). This CDR3 is CATSTGLEGLAKNIQYF. The DNA for the CDR3 is TGTGCCACCAGCACGGGACTAGAGGGGCTAGCCAAAAACATTCAGTACTTC.

The chain is built from TRBV27 and TRBJ2-5; 10 bases align to TRBD2. With V trimmed by 6 bases and J by 5 bases, 6 bases remained unmatched. Germline loops: CDR1 MNHEY, CDR2 SMNVEV (reference sequence). This CDR3 is 14 amino acids long. As DNA, the CDR3 is TGTGCCAGCAGACCGAGCGGGGGGGTGGAGACCCAGTACTTC. Its protein is CASRPSGGVETQYF.

The chain combines TRBV7-9 with TRBJ2-5; D possibly corresponds to TRBD1 (5 bases). The CDR3 sequence is 15 residues long. From germline, CDR1 is SEHNR and CDR2 FQNEAQ (reference sequence). Between the trimmed V and J ends, which lost 0 bases and 5 bases, there was a span of 13 bases. The CDR3 DNA is TGTGCCAGCAGCTTAGCGTTTGGGGCCGGGGAGACCCAGTACTTC. It encodes CASSLAFGAGETQYF.

J is TRBJ1-1 and V is TRBV10-2, with TRBD1 matching 7 bases. The CDR3 length is 13 residues. Germline V gene lookup returns CDR1 WSHSY and CDR2 SAAADI. The V and J ends lost 4 bases and 5 bases, in that order; junction bases with no gene match: 4. The CDR3 sequence: CASSGQGKTEAFF. Written as DNA, the CDR3 is TGCGCCAGCAGTGGACAGGGAAAGACTGAAGCTTTCTTT.

The genes are TRBV7-2 and TRBJ2-5; 7 nucleotides match TRBD2. Per the germline V gene, CDR1 is SGHTA and CDR2 is FQGNSA. Unmatched junction bases numbered 8, after V lost 2 bases and J lost 5 bases. This CDR3 contains 15 residues. Here the CDR3 DNA reads TGTGCCAGCAGCTTATTTCCGGGGGGTGGGGAGACCCAGTACTTC. Amino acid sequence: CASSLFPGGGETQYF.

The chain couples TRBV6-2 or TRBV6-3 to TRBJ2-5; the D gene is possibly TRBD1 (5 bases). The V and J ends lost 0 bases and 6 bases respectively, with 11 bases between them. Germline-derived CDR1 and CDR2 are MNHEY and SVGEGT. The CDR3 sequence is 14 residues long. CDR3 DNA sequence: TGTGCCAGCAGTTACTCGCAGGGATGGAAGACCCAGTACTTC. Translation: CASSYSQGWKTQYF.

The rearrangement uses TRBV7-3 and TRBJ2-1, with D maybe TRBD2 (5 bases). Germline-derived CDR1 and CDR2 are SGHTA and FQGTGA. This CDR3 is 14 amino acids long. Between the trimmed V and J ends, which lost 5 bases and 5 bases, there was a span of 13 bases. The CDR3 DNA follows: TGTGCCAGCAGCCCAAGTCCGGGGAACAATGAGCAGTTCTTC. It translates to CASSPSPGNNEQFF.

The chain carries TRBV19 and TRBJ2-6; possibly TRBD1 for D (6 bases). From germline, CDR1 is LNHDA and CDR2 SQIVND (reference sequence). Trimming cost V 2 bases and J 1 base, with 9 bases left between them. The CDR3 contains 16 residues. Here the CDR3 reads CASSIHTGSGANVLTF. CDR3 DNA: TGTGCCAGTAGTATACACACAGGGTCTGGGGCCAACGTCCTGACTTTC.

CDR3 DNA: TGTGCCAGCAGTGAAGACAGGGGATCCTACAATGAGCAGTTCTTC. This codes for CASSEDRGSYNEQFF. This chain connects TRBV6-1 to TRBJ2-1; 7 nucleotides agree with TRBD1. The CDR3 spans 15 residues. Germline lookup yields CDR1 MNHNS and CDR2 SASEGT. With 1 base clipped from V and 1 base from J, the junction kept 1 base outside the gene matches.

The gene calls are TRBV25-1 and TRBJ2-5; 9 nucleotides match TRBD1. CDR3 length equals 15 residues. J lost 2 bases, V lost 5 bases, and 6 bases had no gene match. Per the germline V gene, CDR1 is MGHDK and CDR2 is SYGVNS. Written as DNA, the CDR3 is TGTGCCAGCAGTCGGGACAGGGACTATCAAGAGACCCAGTACTTC. This codes for CASSRDRDYQETQYF. Full variable domain (rest looked up from reference TRBV25-1 and TRBJ2-5): EADIYQTPRYLVIGTGKKITLECSQTMGHDKMYWYQQDPGMELHLIHYSYGVNSTEKGDLSSESTVSRIRTEHFPLTLESARPSHTSQYLCASSRDRDYQETQYFGPGTRLLVL.

This rearrangement joins TRBV5-1 to TRBJ2-2; no firm D call. The CDR3 is 14 amino acids. The germline V gene encodes CDR1 SGHRS and CDR2 YFSETQ. V dropped 0 bases and J dropped 7 bases, with 10 bases sitting between them. This chain's CDR3 is CASSLDTVVGELFF. The CDR3 DNA is TGCGCCAGCAGCTTGGATACAGTTGTCGGGGAGCTGTTTTTT. Together with reference TRBV5-1 and TRBJ2-2, the CDR3 gives the full variable domain: KAGVTQTPRYLIKTRGQQVTLSCSPISGHRSVSWYQQTPGQGLQFLFEYFSETQRNKGNFPGRFSGRQFSNSRSEMNVSTLELGDSALYLCASSLDTVVGELFFGEGSRLTVL.

The V gene is TRBV5-1, the J gene TRBJ2-3; D is uncertain. The CDR3 is 14 residues long. Germline-derived CDR1 and CDR2 are SGHRS and YFSETQ. With 3 bases removed from V and 2 bases from J, the gap between germline ends came to 10 bases. The CDR3 spells CASSSLQTTDTQYF. CDR3 bases: TGCGCCAGCAGCTCGTTACAAACCACAGATACGCAGTATTTT.

This chain joins TRBV9 and TRBJ2-1, with 9 positions matching TRBD1. V trimming: 3 bases; J trimming: 4 bases; junction bases outside the gene matches: 5. This CDR3 is built from 15 residues. Germline CDR1 reads SGDLS; CDR2 reads YYNGEE. Here the CDR3 DNA reads TGTGCCAGCAGCGCGCAAGGGACAGGGTACAATGAGCAGTTCTTC. Its protein product is CASSAQGTGYNEQFF.

This chain joins TRBV5-4 and TRBJ2-7, with 7 bases lining up with TRBD1. The CDR3 spans 13 residues. Trimming at V came to 3 bases and at J to 2 bases, leaving 2 bases not matched to a gene. CDR1 SGHNT and CDR2 YYREEE come from the germline V gene (reference sequence). In DNA form, the CDR3 reads TGTGCCAGCAGCTGGGACAGCACCTACGAGCAGTACTTC. The encoded protein is CASSWDSTYEQYF.

The rearrangement joins TRBV7-9 to TRBJ2-5, with 11 bases identical to TRBD1. Germline V gene lookup returns CDR1 SEHNR and CDR2 FQNEAQ (reference sequence). V was clipped by 6 bases and J by 5 bases; unmatched bases: 8. The CDR3 runs 15 residues. CDR3 protein: CASSPDRGRLETQYF. The CDR3 region has the DNA TGTGCCAGCAGTCCGGACAGGGGGCGATTGGAGACCCAGTACTTC.

The chain joins TRBV2 to TRBJ1-5, with 9 nucleotides matching TRBD1. Trimming at V came to 6 bases and at J to 0 bases, leaving 3 bases not matched to a gene. The CDR3 totals 15 residues. Germline CDR1 and CDR2: SNHLY and FYNNEI. The CDR3 here is CASSDRGGSNQPQHF. The CDR3 DNA reads TGTGCCAGCAGCGACAGGGGGGGTAGCAATCAGCCCCAGCATTTT.

CDR3 in amino acids: CAWGTGFSGNTIYF. CDR3 sequence (DNA): TGTGCCTGGGGCACAGGTTTCTCTGGAAACACCATATATTTT. The V gene is TRBV30, the J gene TRBJ1-3; a possible D gene is TRBD1 (5 bases). Looked up from germline, CDR1 is GTSNPN and CDR2 is SVGIG (reference sequence). This CDR3 spans 14 amino acids. The V end lost 5 bases, the J end lost 0 bases, and 11 bases lay between the germline ends. Full variable domain (missing parts from reference TRBV30 and TRBJ1-3): SQTIHQWPATLVQPVGSPLSLECTVEGTSNPNLYWYRQAAGRGLQLLFYSVGIGQISSEVPQNLSASRPQDRQFILSSKKLLLSDSGFYLCAWGTGFSGNTIYFGEGSWLTVV.

This clone came up a few times. This chain joins TRBV10-3 and TRBJ1-3; D call uncertain. There are 16 residues in the CDR3. Germline V gives CDR1 ENHRY, CDR2 SYGVKD. The V and J ends lost 3 bases and 0 bases respectively, with 12 bases between them. CDR3 in DNA: TGTGCCATCAGTGAAGGCGTAGCCAGCTCTGGAAACACCATATATTTT. Its protein is CAISEGVASSGNTIYF.

This clone was recorded once. This rearrangement joins TRBV19 to TRBJ2-7; 8 bases align to TRBD2. The J segment lost 6 bases and the V segment lost 1 base, leaving 5 bases of the junction unmatched. The germline gives CDR1 LNHDA, CDR2 SQIVND (reference sequence). This CDR3 has 14 residues. CDR3 sequence (DNA): TGTGCCAGTAGTATAGCGGGGGGGCCTGCCGAGCAGTACTTC. The encoded protein is CASSIAGGPAEQYF.

The gene calls are TRBV21-1 and TRBJ2-3; TRBD2 reflects the table's D call only, with no check against the DNA. TRBV21-1 is a pseudogene segment. The CDR3 has 18 amino acids. DNA for the CDR3: TGTGCCAGCAGCAAAGCACTAGCGGGGCATTATAGCACAGATACGCAGTATTTT. This sequence encodes CASSKALAGHYSTDTQYF.

This sequence joins TRBV7-9 and TRBJ2-7, with unresolved D. CDR1 SEHNR and CDR2 FQNEAQ come from the germline V gene (reference sequence). This CDR3 is built from 12 residues. V was pared by 7 bases and J by 2 bases, with 9 bases between. In DNA form, the CDR3 reads TGTGCCAGCACCAACCCTCCCTACGAGCAGTACTTC. Residues: CASTNPPYEQYF.

The rearrangement links TRBV3-1 (or the pseudogene TRBV3-2) to TRBJ1-1; perhaps TRBD1 as D (5 bases). The CDR3 contains 13 residues. Germline CDR1 reads LGHDT; CDR2 reads YNNKEL (reference sequence). The germline V and J ends were trimmed by 4 bases and 4 bases, with 10 bases remaining between them. In DNA, the CDR3 is TGTGCCAGCAGCCTAGGGGTGAGCACTGAAGCTTTCTTT. It specifies CASSLGVSTEAFF.

The rearrangement links TRBV5-1 to TRBJ1-3; D call uncertain. V lost 0 bases and J lost 1, with 17 bases in between. Germline V gene lookup returns CDR1 SGHRS and CDR2 YFSETQ. This CDR3 is built from 18 residues. This CDR3 reads CASSLALMGSLSGNTIYF. The CDR3 DNA reads TGCGCCAGCAGCTTGGCCCTTATGGGCTCTCTGTCTGGAAACACCATATATTTT.

CDR3 region: CASRPGLAAGTQYF. CDR3 in DNA: TGTGCCAGCCGACCGGGACTAGCGGCCGGTACGCAGTATTTT. The gene calls are TRBV2 and TRBJ2-3, with 11 nucleotides matching TRBD2. The CDR3 sequence is 14 residues long. Germline CDR1 and CDR2: SNHLY and FYNNEI. V shed 8 bases, J shed 8 bases, and the junction held 9 bases outside the gene matches.

V usage is TRBV7-2 and J usage is TRBJ1-4; 7 bases map to TRBD1. With V trimmed by 1 base and J by 3 bases, 5 bases remained unmatched. This CDR3 is built from 16 residues. CDR1 and CDR2 from the germline V gene are SGHTA and FQGNSA. Here the CDR3 reads CASSLGYRGANEKLFF. In nucleotides, the CDR3 is TGTGCCAGCAGCTTAGGCTACAGGGGTGCTAATGAAAAACTGTTTTTT. The whole variable domain, remainder taken from reference TRBV7-2 and TRBJ1-4, is GAGVSQSPSNKVTEKGKDVELRCDPISGHTALYWYRQSLGQGLEFLIYFQGNSAPDKSGLPSDRFSAERTGGSVSTLTIQRTQQEDSAVYLCASSLGYRGANEKLFFGSGTQLSVL.

The V call is TRBV28, the J call TRBJ1-1, with 8 nucleotides matching TRBD1. The CDR3 is made up of 17 amino acids. Germline CDR1 and CDR2: MDHEN and SYDVKM. J was trimmed by 6 bases and V by 3 bases; bases with no gene match: 15. DNA of the CDR3: TGTGCCAGCAGTTTCGGTCCAGGGGGCTTAAGATTCCCTGAAGCTTTCTTT. Amino acids: CASSFGPGGLRFPEAFF.

There are a few counts of this clone. This chain joins TRBV4-1 and TRBJ1-4; D may be TRBD1 (6 bases). The CDR3 has 16 amino acids. The germline V gene encodes CDR1 MGHRA and CDR2 YSYEKL. V lost 0 bases to trimming and J lost 7 bases, with 15 bases between them. CDR3 loop: CASSQDPPGVGEKLFF. The CDR3 region has the DNA TGCGCCAGCAGCCAAGATCCCCCAGGGGTAGGTGAAAAACTGTTTTTT.

This chain links TRBV15 with TRBJ2-5; maybe TRBD1 (6 bases). V lost 0 bases and J lost 4, with 12 bases in between. Per the germline V gene, CDR1 is LNHNV and CDR2 is YYDKDF (reference sequence). The CDR3 runs to 15 residues. CDR3 nucleotide sequence: TGTGCCACCAGCAGAGATCACCGCAGGGGAGAGACCCAGTACTTC. Translated: CATSRDHRRGETQYF. The complete variable domain, with remaining parts taken from reference TRBV15 and TRBJ2-5, reads DAMVIQNPRYQVTQFGKPVTLSCSQTLNHNVMYWYQQKSSQAPKLLFHYYDKDFNNEADTPDNFQSRRPNTSFCFLDIRSPGLGDTAMYLCATSRDHRRGETQYFGPGTRLLVL.